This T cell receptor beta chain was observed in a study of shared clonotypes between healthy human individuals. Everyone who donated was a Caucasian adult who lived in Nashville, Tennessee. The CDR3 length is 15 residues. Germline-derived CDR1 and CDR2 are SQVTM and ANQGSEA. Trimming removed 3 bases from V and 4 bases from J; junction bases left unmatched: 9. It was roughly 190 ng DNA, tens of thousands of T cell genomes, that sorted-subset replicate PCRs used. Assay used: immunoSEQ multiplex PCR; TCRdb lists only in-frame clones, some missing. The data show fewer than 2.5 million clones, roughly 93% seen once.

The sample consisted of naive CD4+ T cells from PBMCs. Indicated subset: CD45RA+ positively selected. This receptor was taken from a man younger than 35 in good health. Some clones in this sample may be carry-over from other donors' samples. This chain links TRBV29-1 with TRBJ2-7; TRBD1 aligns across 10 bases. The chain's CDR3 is CSVEGPGQGRYEQYF. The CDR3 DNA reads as TGCAGCGTTGAGGGTCCGGGACAGGGGAGGTACGAGCAGTACTTC.